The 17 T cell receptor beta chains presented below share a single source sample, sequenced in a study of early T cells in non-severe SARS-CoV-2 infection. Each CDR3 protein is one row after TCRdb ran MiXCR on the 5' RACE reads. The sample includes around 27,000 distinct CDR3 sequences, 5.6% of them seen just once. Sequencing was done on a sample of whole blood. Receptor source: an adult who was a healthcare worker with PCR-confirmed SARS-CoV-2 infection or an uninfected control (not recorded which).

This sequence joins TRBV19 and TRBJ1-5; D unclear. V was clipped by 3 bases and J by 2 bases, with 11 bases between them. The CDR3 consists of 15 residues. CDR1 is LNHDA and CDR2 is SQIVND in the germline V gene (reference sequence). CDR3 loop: CASSMTTLGNQPQHF. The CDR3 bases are TGTGCCAGTAGTATGACGACCCTTGGCAATCAGCCCCAGCATTTT.

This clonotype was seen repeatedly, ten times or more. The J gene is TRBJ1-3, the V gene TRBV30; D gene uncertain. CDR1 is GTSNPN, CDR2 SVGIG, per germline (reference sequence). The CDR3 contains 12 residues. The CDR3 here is CGGKISGNTIYF. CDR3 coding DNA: TGTGGAGGGAAAATCTCCGGAAACACCATATATTTT. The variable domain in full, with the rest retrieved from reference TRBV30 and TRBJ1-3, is SQTIHQWPATLVQPVGSPLSLECTVEGTSNPNLYWYRQAAGRGLQLLFYSVGIGQISSEVPQNLSASRPQDRQFILSSKKLLLSDSGFYLCGGKISGNTIYFGEGSWLTVV.

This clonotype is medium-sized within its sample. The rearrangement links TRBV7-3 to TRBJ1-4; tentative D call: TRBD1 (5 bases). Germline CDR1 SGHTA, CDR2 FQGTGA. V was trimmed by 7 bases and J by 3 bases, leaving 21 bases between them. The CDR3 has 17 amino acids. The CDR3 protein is CASTKDTRLGANEKLFF. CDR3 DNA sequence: TGTGCCAGCACCAAGGACACCAGGTTAGGGGCTAATGAAAAACTGTTTTTT.

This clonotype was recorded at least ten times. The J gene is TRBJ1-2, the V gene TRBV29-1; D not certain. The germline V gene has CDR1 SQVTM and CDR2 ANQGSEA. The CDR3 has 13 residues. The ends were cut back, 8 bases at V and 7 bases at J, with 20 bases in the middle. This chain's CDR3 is CSTGYEGAGGYTF. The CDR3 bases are TGCAGCACGGGCTATGAAGGTGCTGGTGGCTACACCTTC.

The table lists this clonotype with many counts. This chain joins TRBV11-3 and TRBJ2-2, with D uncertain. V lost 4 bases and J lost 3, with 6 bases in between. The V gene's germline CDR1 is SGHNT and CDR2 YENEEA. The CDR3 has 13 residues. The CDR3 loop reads CASSSDYTGELFF. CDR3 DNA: TGTGCCAGCAGCTCCGACTACACCGGGGAGCTGTTTTTT.

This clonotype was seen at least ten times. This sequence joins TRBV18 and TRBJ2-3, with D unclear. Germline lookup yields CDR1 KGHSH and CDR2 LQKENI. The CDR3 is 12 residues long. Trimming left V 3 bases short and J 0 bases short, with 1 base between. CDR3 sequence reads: CASSPSTDTQYF. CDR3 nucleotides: TGTGCCAGCTCACCGAGCACAGATACGCAGTATTTT.

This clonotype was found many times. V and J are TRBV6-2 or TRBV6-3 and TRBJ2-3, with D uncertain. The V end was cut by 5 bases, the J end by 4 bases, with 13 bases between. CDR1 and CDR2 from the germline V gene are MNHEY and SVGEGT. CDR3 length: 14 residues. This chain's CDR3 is CASSASESADTQYF. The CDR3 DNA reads TGTGCCAGCAGTGCCTCCGAATCCGCAGATACGCAGTATTTT.

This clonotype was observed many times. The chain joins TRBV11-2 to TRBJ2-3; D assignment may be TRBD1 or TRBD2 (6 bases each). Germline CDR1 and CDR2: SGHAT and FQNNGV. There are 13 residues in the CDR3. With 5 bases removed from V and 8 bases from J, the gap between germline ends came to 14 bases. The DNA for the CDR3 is TGTGCCAGCAGCGTAGGAGGGGGATCTACGCAGTATTTT. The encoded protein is CASSVGGGSTQYF.

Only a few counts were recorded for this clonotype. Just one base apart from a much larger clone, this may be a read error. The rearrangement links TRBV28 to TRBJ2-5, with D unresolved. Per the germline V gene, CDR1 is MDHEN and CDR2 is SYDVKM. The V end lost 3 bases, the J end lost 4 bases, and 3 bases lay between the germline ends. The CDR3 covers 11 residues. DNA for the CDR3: TGTGCCAGCAGTTTGGTAGAGACCCAGTACTTC. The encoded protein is CASSLVETQYF. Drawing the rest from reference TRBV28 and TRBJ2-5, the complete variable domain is DVKVTQSSRYLVKRTGEKVFLECVQDMDHENMFWYRQDPGLGLRLIYFSYDVKMKEKGDIPEGYSVSREKKERFSLILESASTNQTSMYLCASSLVETQYFGPGTRLLVL.

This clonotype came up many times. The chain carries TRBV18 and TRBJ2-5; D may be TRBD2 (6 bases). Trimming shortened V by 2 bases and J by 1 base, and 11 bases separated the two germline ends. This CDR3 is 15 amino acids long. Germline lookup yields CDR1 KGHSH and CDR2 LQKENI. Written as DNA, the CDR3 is TGTGCCAGCTCACCATCGGGGGTGCTCCAAGAGACCCAGTACTTC. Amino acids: CASSPSGVLQETQYF.

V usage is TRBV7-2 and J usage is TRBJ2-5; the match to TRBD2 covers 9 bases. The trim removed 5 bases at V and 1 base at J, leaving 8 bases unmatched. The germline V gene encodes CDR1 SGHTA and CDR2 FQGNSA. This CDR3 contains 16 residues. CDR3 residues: CASSPRTSALQETQYF. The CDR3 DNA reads TGTGCCAGCAGCCCGCGGACTAGCGCCCTCCAAGAGACCCAGTACTTC.

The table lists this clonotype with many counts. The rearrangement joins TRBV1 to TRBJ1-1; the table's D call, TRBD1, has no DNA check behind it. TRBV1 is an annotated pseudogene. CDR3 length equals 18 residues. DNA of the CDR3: TGCACCAGCAGCCAAGATTGGGCGGCGGTAGGAATGAACACTGAAGCTTTCTTT. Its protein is CTSSQDWAAVGMNTEAFF.

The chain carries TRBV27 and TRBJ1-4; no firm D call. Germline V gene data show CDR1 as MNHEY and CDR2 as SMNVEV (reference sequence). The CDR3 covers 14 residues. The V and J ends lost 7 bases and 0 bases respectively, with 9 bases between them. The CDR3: CASMGGATNEKLFF. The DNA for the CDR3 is TGTGCCAGCATGGGCGGAGCAACTAATGAAAAACTGTTTTTT.

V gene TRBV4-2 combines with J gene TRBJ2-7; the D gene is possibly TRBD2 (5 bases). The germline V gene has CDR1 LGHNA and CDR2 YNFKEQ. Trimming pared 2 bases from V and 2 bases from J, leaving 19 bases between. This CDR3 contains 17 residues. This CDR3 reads CASSQLGGGPKAYEQYF. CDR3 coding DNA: TGTGCCAGCAGCCAACTTGGAGGCGGGCCGAAGGCCTACGAGCAGTACTTC.

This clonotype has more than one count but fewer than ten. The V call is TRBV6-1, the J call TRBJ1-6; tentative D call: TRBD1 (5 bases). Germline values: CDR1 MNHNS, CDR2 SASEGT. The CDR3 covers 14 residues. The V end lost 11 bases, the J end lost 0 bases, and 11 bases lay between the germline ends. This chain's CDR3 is CASGTRSYNSPLHF. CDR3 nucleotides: TGTGCCTCTGGGACTCGCTCCTATAATTCACCCCTCCACTTT.

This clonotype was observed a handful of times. The CDR3 nucleotides are TGCGCCAGCAGCTTGGCAGCAGGACCGGAGACCCAGTACTTC. It is translated as CASSLAAGPETQYF. V and J are TRBV5-1 and TRBJ2-5, with D unresolved. The CDR3 loop spans 14 amino acids. Germline CDR1 reads SGHRS; CDR2 reads YFSETQ. Trimming took off 0 bases at V and 5 bases at J, with 11 bases between the two ends.

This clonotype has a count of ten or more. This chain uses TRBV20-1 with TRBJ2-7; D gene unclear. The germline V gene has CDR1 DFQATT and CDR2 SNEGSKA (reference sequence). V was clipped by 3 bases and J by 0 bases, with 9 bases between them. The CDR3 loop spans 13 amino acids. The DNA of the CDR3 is TGCAGTGCTAGCCCCCCCGGCTCCTACGAGCAGTACTTC. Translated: CSASPPGSYEQYF.